This T cell receptor beta chain was retrieved from a study of somatic mutations in cytotoxic T cells in rheumatoid arthritis. The overall study: Blood (around 32 ml EDTA) from each patient was taken right after diagnosis, before any treatment. Study-wide findings and caveats: Statistically, CD8+ T-cell clonality was not significantly distinct between individuals with rheumatoid arthritis and age-matched healthy controls. The study found that the largest CD8+ clone exceeded 20% of CD8+ cells in about an eighth of the roughly 65 patients.

Only a few counts were recorded for this clone. Its antigen is not identified. Generated by immunoSEQ multiplex PCR, the TCRdb table keeps only in-frame clones and is missing some. The repertoire includes 20,000 or so clones, 75% to 90% of them detected once, and roughly 13% sits in the top ten. V gave up 2 bases and J gave up 2 bases, with 12 bases separating them. Germline lookup yields CDR1 LGHNA and CDR2 YNFKEQ. The CDR3 sequence is 15 residues long. CD4+ and CD8+ cells were isolated by positive magnetic bead selection, with purity checked by flow cytometry. The chain couples TRBV4-2 to TRBJ1-2; D not resolved. Sequencing was done on a sample of CD8+ T cells sorted from blood. This clonotype originated in an adult with rheumatoid arthritis. The CDR3 coding sequence is TGTGCCAGCAGCCAAAACTCCGAAGTGAACTATGGCTACACCTTC. Amino acid sequence: CASSQNSEVNYGYTF.